This T cell receptor beta chain was found in a study of cytomegalovirus exposure and HLA in healthy donors (dated by TCRdb to about 2017). For the study in its entirety: An earlier analysis of some 600 of the donors reported 276 Gb of sequence data and about 120 million unique TCR beta sequences obtained from approximately 180 million T cells. Donor age, sex, ethnicity and CMV serostatus were collected together with the repertoire data. The study aimed to test whether signatures of past pathogen exposure could be identified by cataloging public T cell receptors. Class I and class II HLA loci were covered by the typing at four-digit resolution. Of the approximately 370 genotyped donors, less than 85% were placed in the genetic ancestry cluster associated with self-reported Caucasian donors. Every discovery cohort repertoire had been produced on one sequencing platform. Along with the roughly 670-subject first cohort, a separate validation cohort of some 130 different subjects was used. To predict cytomegalovirus infection status, the study combined high-throughput TCR immunosequencing, statistical association of individual TCRs with disease status, and machine learning. About 5 DR-DQ haplotypes were handled as single units for association and clustering, since linkage in the cohort was strong. Rather than drawing on any new phenotypic data, the later analysis identified candidate immune exposures from TCR beta sequences and the way those sequences occurred across donors. In an earlier analysis of 587 of the donors, high-throughput TCR beta sequencing was used to judge whether each TCR beta V gene segment behaved as functional or pseudogenic. Roughly 300 gigabases of sequencing data and tens of millions of unique TCR sequences were included in an early release covering 550 to 800 HLA-typed donors. Among about 400 genotyped donors of the cohort, an average of roughly 230,000 unique TCR beta nucleotide sequences was sequenced per donor, of which about 19% were non-productive. Using immunosequencing, the study profiled T cell repertoires from about 620 subjects and related those repertoires to cytomegalovirus serostatus. Typing coverage varied by locus: 629-630 donors for A, B, C, DRB1 and DQB1; about 520 for DQA1; some 610 for DPA1; around 450 for DPB1. To study patterns of TCR occurrence, a later analysis re-analyzed previously published TCR beta repertoires from 700 or so donors and added high-resolution HLA genotyping. A later genetic analysis took genome-wide SNP genotypes for about 55% of the roughly 700 donors and used that subset as a discovery cohort. Findings and caveats that apply to the study as a whole: Cytomegalovirus status was reported to be diagnosed by the classifier with high specificity and sensitivity in both the original and validation cohorts. Compared with the approximately 600-donor mean, donors in an Asian-associated ancestry cluster had fewer N-insertions in productive TCRs, according to a later genetic analysis. Most TCR sequences were observed very rarely across donors, whereas some public TCRs were present in many individuals. The study listed 150 to 200 TCR beta chains as associated with cytomegalovirus. The authors suggested that the approach could potentially be extended to other disease states and immunological phenotypes. In a later analysis, the rate of TCR association differed among HLA loci, with DRB1 alleles having the most associated TCRs and HLA-C alleles having the fewest. A further reported finding was that TCR beta sequences accurately predicted the HLA-A and HLA-B alleles for most subjects in the first cohort. Three of the identified cytomegalovirus-associated TCR beta chains were confirmed in vitro to be specific for cytomegalovirus antigens. Approximately 16 rarely observed V segments, including chromosome 9 orphons, were excluded from the earlier analysis of approximately 500 of the donors because counts were too low. Immune exposure information for the cohort was limited to CMV serostatus. Because HLA typing was unavailable for some donors at each locus, only the typed subset was used in association tests. The 87-base-pair reads could not distinguish some IMGT-functional V segments, including TRBV6-2 and TRBV6-3, so those segments were excluded. A group of highly shared sequence variants was considered likely to be a technical artifact of the sequencing pipeline. In an earlier analysis of roughly 500 of the donors, most TCR beta V segments appeared in productive rearrangements about 87% or about 30% of the time, broadly matching IMGT annotations. The presence/absence analyses assumed that sequencing depth was roughly uniform across donors, and that assumption may not be true. Most CMV-associated TCR beta chains appeared to be HLA-restricted in a later analysis, and the HLA associations seemed to be driven largely by CMV exposure. V-gene and J-gene trimming of TCR beta chains was associated with a missense DCLRE1C variant in a later genetic analysis, and the association was replicated in an independent cohort. In a later analysis, HLA-associated TCR beta chains showed more clonal expansion and lower generation probabilities than non-associated chains that were equally common. When HLA alleles, especially DR and DQ, strongly co-occurred, TCR associations were difficult to assign to individual alleles. In this cohort, only TCR beta chains were sequenced, and detectable features were limited by the absence of alpha or paired-chain data. Several of the top co-occurrence clusters appeared to be linked to parvovirus B19, influenza, CMV and Epstein-Barr virus, according to a later analysis. A later analysis associated 15,000 to 20,000 TCR beta sequences with specific HLA alleles at a false discovery rate of 0.05. Correlated functional status among segregating V segments might be attributable to linkage disequilibrium, but an unknown experimental factor could not be ruled out.

The cohort consisted of approximately 690 healthy bone marrow donors. All cohort members were sampled while nominally healthy, although unrecorded immune exposures were likely present. Of the approximately 620 cohort members, 250 to 300 had a positive CMV serostatus and 350 to 450 had a negative one, while no CMV serostatus was recorded for the donor. Every donor gave a peripheral blood sample, and the peripheral blood mononuclear cells from that sample were used for TCR beta sequencing. Genomic DNA extraction from the blood cell samples was performed with the Qiagen DNeasy Blood Extraction Kit. On this clone: It lacks a known antigen. The sample holds no much larger clone one base away, and base qualities are not on file.

The library was generated by the immunoSEQ multiplex PCR assay. For the multiplex PCR, a mixture combining 60 forward primers for TCR Vbeta segments and 13 reverse primers for TCR Jbeta segments was used. Amplification of the CDR3 region of rearranged TCR beta genes was performed with a multiplex PCR assay on genomic DNA. Amplified TCR beta libraries were sequenced as 87-base-pair reads on the Illumina HiSeq System. From the authors' description of their analysis: A later analysis counted approximately 76 million unique TCR beta chains across the 670 or so repertoires, and about 10 million of these chains were shared by at least two donors. Raw reads were error-corrected and collapsed into unique sequences with a nearest-neighbor algorithm that merged closely related sequences to remove PCR and sequencing errors. CDR3 sequences were aligned to IMGT reference sequences to assign V, D and J gene segments. For a sequence to be retained, a match of at least six nucleotides to both a V gene segment and a J gene segment was required. A rearrangement was called productive if the CDR3 had no stop codons and remained in frame with V and J, and every other rearrangement was called non-productive. CDR3 was defined according to IMGT convention as the region running from the second conserved V-encoded cysteine to the conserved J-encoded phenylalanine. The earlier analysis of some 550 of the donors excluded any sequence lacking an unambiguous match to a single V gene segment. In an earlier analysis of a few hundred of the donors, a V segment was called functional when productive rearrangements were above 56.7%, and segregating when the standard deviation between donors exceeded 5%. A statistical classification framework was built to diagnose cytomegalovirus status from the catalog of TCR beta chain sequences. A later analysis assigned V and J genes by comparing TCR nucleotide sequences with IMGT/GENE-DB human TR gene sequences. The TCRdist pipeline was used in a later analysis to assign CDR3 sequences and most-parsimonious VDJ recombination scenarios. In a later analysis, each TCR beta chain was defined by its CDR3 amino acid sequence together with its V-gene family, and reads lacking a unique V-gene family were excluded. As a way to deal with suspected cross-contamination and a sequencing artifact, a later analysis dropped approximately 570 nucleotide sequences that were highly shared and had low generation probability. A later analysis calculated a clonal expansion index for each public chain from normalized within-repertoire ranks of inferred template counts. In a later analysis, generation probabilities were computed using a VDJ recombination model fitted to out-of-frame rearrangements, and the results were checked against IGoR. A later analysis scored TCR-TCR, TCR-HLA and TCR-CMV co-occurrence with hypergeometric tests, applying a repertoire-size bias correction to TCR pairs. A later analysis estimated false discovery rates by permuting HLA or CMV assignments 20 times. In a later analysis, co-occurring TCRs were grouped using DBSCAN, and TCRdist sequence similarity was added for clustering within HLA-allele-positive subsets. Co-occurrence clustering excluded repertoires with fewer than 30,000 or more than 120,000 public chains, plus five with anomalous nucleotide sharing. In its TCRdb copy, this immuneACCESS table keeps in-frame sequences only and misses some clones. Where compared with another copy, unresolved V genes explain less than half of these, and the others have no known cause. V and J calls and clone size follow that table, whereas D and trimming were derived from the DNA. A total of over 65,000 clones appear in this sample, roughly four fifths of them only once. 13% of the sample goes to the ten largest clones.

For CDR1 and CDR2, the germline V gene lists SGHTA and FQGNSA. The junction shows trimming of 2 bases on V and 4 bases on J, and the gene matches do not reach 19 bases of it. The CDR3 sequence holds 19 residues, the cysteine and phenylalanine included. The CDR3 DNA has 57 bases and is translated from base 1. Sequenced input: PBMCs. This chain joins TRBV7-2 to TRBJ1-2, and TRBD1 matches 7 of the central bases. The sequence was obtained from a human donor in good health. The CDR3 is CASSLKRTRGAIALYGYTF. DNA sequence: TGTGCCAGCAGCTTAAAGCGGACCAGGGGGGCGATCGCTCTCTATGGCTACACCTTC.